The clone carrying this T cell receptor (beta chain) was detected only a few times. Method: immunoSEQ multiplex PCR; TCRdb's copy keeps in-frame clones and lacks some. The sample holds some 81,000 clones; 70% to 80% are singletons and the top ten take roughly 5%. These data are taken from a study of cytotoxic CD8 clonotypes in ibrutinib-treated CLL. Study overall: Response was recorded as partial in 24 patients and complete in 2; at median around 68 months, approximately 14 remained remitted and some 12 had progressed. Averaging across samples gave about 230,000 productive templates and roughly 90,000 productive rearrangements.

The CDR3 has 12 residues. The germline V gene has CDR1 WNHNN and CDR2 SYGVQD (reference sequence). The ends were cut back, 6 bases at V and 1 base at J, with 6 bases in the middle. This material consisted of PBMCs, taken after 12 months of ibrutinib treatment. This sequence joins TRBV10-1 and TRBJ1-1, with no clear D. The receptor was derived from a human donor with chronic lymphocytic leukemia. The CDR3: CASRQRNTEAFF. Here the CDR3 DNA reads TGCGCCAGCAGACAGCGGAACACTGAAGCTTTCTTT.